This T cell receptor beta chain comes out of a study of T cells in localized non-small cell lung cancer. Study-level points and caveats: A median of roughly 52 of the top 100 tumor clones appeared in adjacent lung, which was paired and uninvolved. Uninvolved adjacent lung showed the highest T cell clonality, exceeding tumor.

Clones were sequenced by immunoSEQ multiplex PCR, and TCRdb holds only the in-frame ones, with some missing. The sample shows about 53,000 clones, roughly 88% of them seen only once. This clone turned up a few times. What it binds is not known. This receptor was identified in a man aged 40 to 70 with stage III lung adenocarcinoma. Here the sequenced sample was peripheral blood mononuclear cells, taken before any cancer treatment.

The CDR3 is CASSLVLGQGSNQPQHF. CDR3 in DNA: TGTGCCAGCAGCTTAGTCTTAGGACAGGGATCGAATCAGCCCCAGCATTTT. The gene calls are TRBV7-9 and TRBJ1-5; 8 bases map to TRBD1. The CDR3 length is 17 residues. J was trimmed by 4 bases and V by 1 base; bases with no gene match: 9. CDR1 and CDR2 from the germline V gene are SEHNR and FQNEAQ (reference sequence).